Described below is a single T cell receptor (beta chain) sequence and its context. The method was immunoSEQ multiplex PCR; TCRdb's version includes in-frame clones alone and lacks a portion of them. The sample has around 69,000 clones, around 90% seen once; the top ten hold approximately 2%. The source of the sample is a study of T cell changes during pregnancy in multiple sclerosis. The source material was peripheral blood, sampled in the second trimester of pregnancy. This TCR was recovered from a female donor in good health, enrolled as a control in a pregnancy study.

The CDR3 region has the DNA TGTGCCAGCAGGACATCTGATCTCTACGAGCAGTACTTC. This codes for CASRTSDLYEQYF. The J gene is TRBJ2-7, the V gene TRBV2, with D hard to call. The ends were cut back, 6 bases at V and 3 bases at J, with 12 bases in the middle. CDR3 length: 13 amino acids. The V gene's germline CDR1 is SNHLY and CDR2 FYNNEI.